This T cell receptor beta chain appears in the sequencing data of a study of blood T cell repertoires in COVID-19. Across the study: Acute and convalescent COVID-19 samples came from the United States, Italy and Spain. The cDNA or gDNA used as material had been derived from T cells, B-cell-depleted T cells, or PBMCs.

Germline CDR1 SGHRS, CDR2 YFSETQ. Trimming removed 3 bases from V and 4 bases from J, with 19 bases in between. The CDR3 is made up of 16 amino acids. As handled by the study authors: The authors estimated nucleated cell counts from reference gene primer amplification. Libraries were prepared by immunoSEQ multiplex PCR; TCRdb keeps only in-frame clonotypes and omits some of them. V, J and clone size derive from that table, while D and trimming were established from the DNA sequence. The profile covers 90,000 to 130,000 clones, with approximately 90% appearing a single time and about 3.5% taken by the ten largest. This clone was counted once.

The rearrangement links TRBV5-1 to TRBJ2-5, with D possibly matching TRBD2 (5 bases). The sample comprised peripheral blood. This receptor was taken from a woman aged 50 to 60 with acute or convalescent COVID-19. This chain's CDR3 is CASSSSVGGGVETQYF. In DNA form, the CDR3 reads TGCGCCAGCAGCTCCTCCGTAGGAGGTGGGGTAGAGACCCAGTACTTC.